This TCR beta chain was obtained from a study of cytomegalovirus exposure and HLA in healthy donors. A remark on this clone: What it binds is not known.

Study-wide results and limits: In a later analysis, TCR beta V- and J-gene trimming showed a link to a missense DCLRE1C variant. Most sequenced TCRs were rare (though some public TCRs occurred in many donors).

The donors gave bone marrow, and they were healthy. The PCR was carried out with 60 Vbeta primers and 13 Jbeta primers. Assay used: immunoSEQ multiplex PCR; TCRdb lists only in-frame clones, some missing. The data contain about 120,000 clones, roughly 69% of them singletons. The germline V gene encodes CDR1 SGHNT and CDR2 YYREEE (reference sequence). V was trimmed by 4 bases and J by 9 bases, leaving 14 bases between them. CDR3 length: 13 residues. The chain links TRBV5-4 to TRBJ2-1; perhaps TRBD2 as D (5 bases). The sequence was collected from a woman in her thirties or forties in good health and CMV-seropositive. Sequencing input: PBMCs. CDR3 DNA sequence: TGTGCCAGCAGCGTTGACTATTCGGGTGAGCAGTTCTTC. Translation: CASSVDYSGEQFF.